This record concerns one T cell receptor beta chain sequence. This sample was included in a study of OX40 agonist ivuxolimab in advanced cancers. Study details: The dose of intravenous ivuxolimab that patients received every 2 weeks ranged from 0.01 to 10 mg/kg. Among those enrolled, mean age was 60 years (range about 23 to 90) and 75% to 85% were male. Those treated in dose escalation had hepatocellular carcinoma, melanoma, renal cell cancer or head and neck cancer.

Trimming pared 8 bases from V and 5 bases from J, leaving 15 bases between. CDR1 and CDR2 (germline): KGHSH, LQKENI. This CDR3 is 13 amino acids long. The data were produced by immunoSEQ multiplex PCR, yet TCRdb's version contains in-frame clones alone and is incomplete. The sample has 75,000 to 100,000 clones; about nine tenths are singletons. This specimen consisted of CD4+ or CD8+ T cells sorted from blood, obtained in a trial of the OX40 agonist ivuxolimab. The chain carries TRBV18 and TRBJ2-5; D uncertain. This TCR was sampled from an adult with an advanced solid tumor such as melanoma, head and neck, liver or kidney cancer. Here the CDR3 reads CASVTILQETQYF. CDR3 sequence (DNA): TGTGCCAGCGTCACCATCCTCCAGGAGACCCAGTACTTC. Full variable domain (missing parts from reference TRBV18 and TRBJ2-5): NAGVMQNPRHLVRRRGQEARLRCSPMKGHSHVYWYRQLPEEGLKFMVYLQKENIIDESGMPKERFSAEFPKEGPSILRIQQVVRGDSAAYFCASVTILQETQYFGPGTRLLVL.